This TCR beta chain was profiled in a study of blood T cell repertoires in COVID-19 (dated by TCRdb to 2018 to 2020). Concerning the study at large: Collaborator samples came from the United States, Italy and Spain and covered acute and convalescent phases of COVID-19. Subjects who had been exposed to COVID-19, were actively infected with it, or had recovered from it provided the deeply sampled blood TCRbeta repertoires that made up the dataset. The material from the prospective study consisted of cDNA or gDNA derived from T cells, B-cell-depleted T cells, or PBMCs. The repertoires were released in a freely available public database intended as a resource for research on the immune response to SARS-CoV-2. Where available, HLA class I and class II types were taken from metadata supplied by the sample provider and were not determined by assay-based typing. Samples were obtained from the ongoing ImmuneRACE study (first 160 participants) and from 1,200 or so subjects provided by 6 global collaborators. A de-identified subject ID, COVID-19 status, age in years and sex were almost always included in the sample metadata. The full study reports these points: Clinical and demographic metadata were provided uncurated, with the amount varying by source and participant.

About this clone itself: The antigen it binds to is not known. It has no much larger one-base neighbor in the sample; base qualities were not kept.

Enrolling through a virtual design, the prospective study's participants ranged in age from about 18 to 89 years and lived across some 23 United States geographic areas. In the prospective study, participants were assigned to cohorts based on the clinical history participants reported in a screening survey and a study questionnaire. Recovered participants in ImmuneRACE Cohort 3 were defined as having two consecutive negative NP/OP PCR tests, clearance from a healthcare professional, or resolution of symptoms. In the prospective study, mobile phlebotomists collected whole blood, serum and a nasopharyngeal or oropharyngeal swab from each participant. Participants in the prospective study had the option to provide additional blood draws and questionnaires over a roughly 2-month period. Before DNA extraction, blood samples from the prospective study were shipped at room temperature or frozen. TCRbeta CDR3 regions were amplified from genomic DNA using the immunoSEQ Assay, a bias-controlled multiplex PCR. The authors' pipeline ran thus. The number of nucleated cells in each sample was estimated by amplification of reference gene primers within the assay. To quantify the absolute abundance of each unique TCRbeta CDR3 rearrangement, sequence reads were collapsed and filtered. For each sample, productive Simpson clonality was calculated as the square root of Simpson's diversity index across productive rearrangements. Held by TCRdb, this immuneACCESS table contains in-frame sequences only and omits some clones. Under half of the omission traces to an unresolved V gene where checked; the cause of the rest is unknown. V, J and clone size are taken as reported in that table, and D and trimming were inferred from the DNA itself. Across this sample there are roughly 370,000 clones, with roughly 89% seen only once. The top ten constitute about 10% of the sample.

V has 1 base trimmed and J has 2 bases trimmed; junction bases matching no gene number 6. The CDR3, from cysteine to phenylalanine, totals 16 residues. Of all the DNA, just the CDR3 is kept, 48 bases in frame from base 1. The CDR1 and CDR2 encoded by the germline V gene are SGHRS and YFSETQ. This TCR derives from a woman between 50 and 59 years old who had recovered from COVID-19. Sequenced material: PBMCs or T cells enriched from blood (not recorded which). The rearranged chain carries TRBV5-1 and TRBJ2-1, with 7 junctional bases fitting TRBD2. The DNA is TGCGCCAGCAGCTTGATGGCGGCGGGGGCCTACAATGAGCAGTTCTTC. Its translation reads: CASSLMAAGAYNEQFF.